The present T cell receptor (beta chain) was sequenced within a study of cytomegalovirus exposure and HLA in healthy donors (dated by TCRdb to the late 2010s). About the full investigation: An earlier analysis of approximately 640 of the donors reported 250 to 300 Gb of sequence data and 117 million unique TCR beta sequences from 150 million to 200 million T cells. Typing coverage varied by locus: about 620-640 donors for A, B, C, DRB1 and DQB1; 522 for DQA1; about 600 for DPA1; fewer than 480 for DPB1. Several DR-DQ haplotypes were handled as single units for association and clustering because linkage in the cohort was strong. Along with the roughly 700-subject first cohort, a separate validation cohort of more than 90 different subjects was used. A later genetic analysis used genome-wide SNP genotypes for about 60% of the roughly 700 donors, treating that subset as a discovery cohort. The study was designed to test whether signatures of past pathogen exposure could be identified by cataloging public T cell receptors. Rather than using new phenotypic data, the later analysis identified candidate immune exposures from TCR beta sequences and from how often those sequences occurred across donors. An early release that covered about 600 HLA-typed donors contained around 330 gigabases of sequencing data and 65 million to 100 million unique TCR sequences. On average, around 240,000 unique TCR beta nucleotide sequences were sequenced per donor among about 400 genotyped donors of the cohort, with about 17% of those sequences being non-productive. To predict cytomegalovirus infection status, the study combined high-throughput TCR immunosequencing, statistical association of individual TCRs with disease status, and machine learning. To decide whether each TCR beta V gene segment behaved as functional or pseudogenic, an earlier analysis of some 580 of the donors relied on high-throughput TCR beta sequencing. In a later analysis, previously published TCR beta repertoires from 666 donors were re-analyzed and high-resolution HLA genotyping was added so that TCR occurrence patterns could be studied. All discovery cohort repertoires had been generated on a single sequencing platform. Donor age, sex, ethnicity and CMV serostatus were compiled alongside the repertoire data. Of the 350 to 400 genotyped donors, about 84% fell in the genetic ancestry cluster associated with self-reported Caucasian donors. HLA typing included class I and class II loci at four-digit resolution. The study used immunosequencing to profile the T cell repertoires of some 600 subjects and linked those repertoires to cytomegalovirus serostatus.

Paper-wide results and their limitations: Most TCR sequences were observed very rarely across donors, whereas some public TCRs were present in many individuals. Sequencing depth was assumed to be roughly uniform across donors in the presence/absence analyses, though that assumption may not hold. In a later analysis, HLA-associated TCR beta chains showed more clonal expansion and lower generation probabilities than non-associated chains that were equally common. According to a later analysis, parvovirus B19, influenza, CMV and Epstein-Barr virus appeared linked to several top co-occurrence clusters. In both the original and validation cohorts, the classifier was reported to diagnose cytomegalovirus status with high specificity and sensitivity. In a later analysis, most CMV-associated TCR beta chains were found to appear HLA-restricted, with HLA associations seemingly driven largely by CMV exposure. Compared with the approximately 710-donor mean, donors in an Asian-associated ancestry cluster had fewer N-insertions in productive TCRs, according to a later genetic analysis. The cohort was sequenced for TCR beta chains only, and without alpha or paired-chain data the features that could be detected were limited. Because counts were too low, about 15 rarely observed V segments, including chromosome 9 orphons, were left out of the earlier analysis of some 600 of the donors. The study gave a list of 150 to 200 TCR beta chains associated with cytomegalovirus. According to a later analysis, TCR association rates differed among HLA loci, with DRB1 alleles showing the most associated TCRs and HLA-C alleles showing the fewest. CMV serostatus was the only immune exposure information available for the cohort. Because some donors lacked HLA typing at each locus, the association tests relied only on the typed subset. In vitro tests confirmed that a few of the cytomegalovirus-associated TCR beta chains recognize cytomegalovirus antigens. Broadly in line with IMGT annotations, most TCR beta V segments showed up in productive rearrangements about 87% or about 30% of the time in an earlier analysis of 587 of the donors. Specific HLA alleles were associated with 15,000 to 20,000 TCR beta sequences at a false discovery rate of 0.05 in a later analysis. When HLA alleles, especially DR and DQ, strongly co-occurred, TCR associations were difficult to assign to individual alleles. A later genetic analysis associated a missense DCLRE1C variant with V-gene and J-gene trimming of TCR beta chains, and an independent cohort replicated the association. Because the 87-base-pair reads could not distinguish some IMGT-functional V segments, including TRBV6-2 and TRBV6-3, those segments were excluded. A further reported finding was that TCR beta sequences accurately predicted the HLA-A and HLA-B alleles for most subjects in the first cohort. Correlated functional status among segregating V segments might reflect linkage disequilibrium, but an unknown experimental factor could not be ruled out. It was suggested by the authors that the approach could potentially be generalized to other disease states and immunological phenotypes. A cluster of highly shared sequence variants was judged likely to represent a technical artifact of the sequencing pipeline.

The germline V gene specifies SGHRS as CDR1 and YFSETQ as CDR2. Trimming costs V 2 bases and J 0 bases, and their ends lie 6 bases apart. The CDR3 contains 14 residues, cysteine and phenylalanine counted. Kept here is only the CDR3 DNA, which spans 42 bases and is read in frame from base 1. A word on this clone: What antigen it recognizes has not been identified. No qualities accompany the bases; no much larger clone lies one base away.

Library preparation used the immunoSEQ multiplex PCR assay. For the multiplex PCR, a mixture combining 60 forward primers for TCR Vbeta segments and 13 reverse primers for TCR Jbeta segments was used. A multiplex PCR assay on genomic DNA amplified the CDR3 region of rearranged TCR beta genes. The Illumina HiSeq System was used to sequence the amplified TCR beta libraries as 87-base-pair reads. The authors' pipeline ran thus. A later analysis tallied roughly 76 million unique TCR beta chains across the 666 repertoires, and about 10 million of those chains were shared by two or more donors. Raw reads were error-corrected and collapsed into unique sequences with a nearest-neighbor algorithm that merged closely related sequences to remove PCR and sequencing errors. Alignment of CDR3 sequences to IMGT reference sequences was used to assign V, D and J gene segments. For a sequence to be retained, at least a six-nucleotide match to both a V gene segment and a J gene segment was required. Rearrangements were called productive when the CDR3 lacked stop codons and stayed in frame with V and J; all others were non-productive. CDR3 was defined by IMGT convention, running from the second conserved V-encoded cysteine to the conserved J-encoded phenylalanine. The earlier analysis of a few hundred of the donors excluded sequences that lacked an unambiguous match to a single V gene segment. In an earlier analysis of approximately 590 of the donors, a V segment was called functional when productive rearrangements were above 56.7%, and segregating when the standard deviation between donors exceeded 5%. To diagnose cytomegalovirus status from the catalog of TCR beta chain sequences, a statistical classification framework was built. In a later analysis, TCR nucleotide sequences were compared against IMGT/GENE-DB human TR gene sequences so that V and J genes could be assigned. The TCRdist pipeline was used in a later analysis to assign CDR3 sequences and most-parsimonious VDJ recombination scenarios. In a later analysis, every TCR beta chain was defined by the combination of its CDR3 amino acid sequence and its V-gene family, and reads without a unique V-gene family were dropped. To address suspected cross-contamination and a sequencing artifact, a later analysis removed 592 highly shared, low-generation-probability nucleotide sequences. For each public chain, a later analysis derived a clonal expansion index from normalized ranks of inferred template counts within each repertoire. A later analysis computed generation probabilities with a VDJ recombination model fitted to out-of-frame rearrangements, and checked the results against IGoR. Hypergeometric tests were used in a later analysis to score TCR-TCR, TCR-HLA and TCR-CMV co-occurrence, with a repertoire-size bias correction applied to the TCR pairs. False discovery rates were estimated in a later analysis by permuting HLA or CMV assignments 20 times. A later analysis grouped co-occurring TCRs with DBSCAN, adding TCRdist sequence similarity when clustering within HLA-allele-positive subsets. Repertoires with fewer than 30,000 or more than 120,000 public chains were left out of co-occurrence clustering, as were about 5 repertoires with anomalous nucleotide sharing. TCRdb stores this immuneACCESS table with in-frame sequences only. Part of the clones is absent; in the studies checked, under half of the shortfall reflects unresolved V genes, and no reason is known for the rest. D and trimming were read from the DNA, whereas the V and J calls and clone size are those reported in that table. The sample table shows 250,000 to 350,000 clones, and about 87% are seen once. Around 2.1% of the sample comes from the top ten.

The cohort was made up of approximately 700 healthy bone marrow donors. Cohort members were all nominally healthy when sampled, although unrecorded immune exposures were likely present. The donor was CMV seronegative and was included in the group of a few hundred seronegative cohort members. A peripheral blood sample was collected from each donor, and TCR beta sequencing was performed on peripheral blood mononuclear cells. The Qiagen DNeasy Blood Extraction Kit was used to extract genomic DNA from the blood cell samples. Sequencing was carried out using PBMCs. This clonotype was sampled from a woman aged 18-35 years in good health and CMV-seronegative. Recombination connected TRBV5-1 to TRBJ1-3; no D gene call is confident. CDR3 region: CASSFLPSGNTIYF. At the DNA level, the sequence is TGCGCCAGCAGCTTCCTACCCTCTGGAAACACCATATATTTT.